The entry below describes one T cell receptor (beta chain). Per the authors' pipeline: Quantification of nucleated cells was approximated via reference gene primer amplification. Clones were sequenced by immunoSEQ multiplex PCR, and TCRdb holds only the in-frame ones, with some missing. The D gene and trimming were derived from the DNA, and the V and J assignments and clone size from that table. Altogether about 170,000 clones are present, about 90% being singletons, with the ten largest covering roughly 5%. The data derive from a study of blood T cell repertoires in COVID-19. For the study at large: Researchers got acute and convalescent COVID-19 samples from the United States, Italy and Spain. T cells, B-cell-depleted T cells, or PBMCs supplied cDNA or gDNA.

Seattle patient enrollment occurred during active infection, with longitudinal follow-up thereafter. The material sequenced was peripheral blood. The clonotype comes from a man aged 25-45 years with COVID-19, enrolled during active disease.

The CDR3 protein is CASSIGRLAQYF. CDR3 DNA sequence: TGTGCCAGTAGTATAGGGAGACTGGCGCAGTATTTT. V is TRBV19 and J is TRBJ2-3; D remains ambiguous. V gave up 1 base and J gave up 10 bases, with 9 bases separating them. Per the germline V gene, CDR1 is LNHDA and CDR2 is SQIVND (reference sequence). CDR3 size: 12 residues. The whole variable domain, remainder taken from reference TRBV19 and TRBJ2-3, is DGGITQSPKYLFRKEGQNVTLSCEQNLNHDAMYWYRQDPGQGLRLIYYSQIVNDFQKGDIAEGYSVSREKKESFPLTVTSAQKNPTAFYLCASSIGRLAQYFGPGTRLTVL.